These 29 T cell receptor beta chains were sequenced from one sample in a study of blood T cell repertoires in COVID-19. Method: immunoSEQ multiplex PCR; TCRdb's copy keeps in-frame clones and lacks some. The sample includes 150,000 to 200,000 clones, over 75% seen only once; the top ten take about a tenth. The specimen was peripheral blood. All receptors derive from a human donor in a cohort sampled during active COVID-19.

The rearrangement links TRBV20-1 to TRBJ1-6, with D maybe TRBD1 (5 bases). This CDR3 has 13 amino acids. Germline assignment: CDR1 DFQATT and CDR2 SNEGSKA (reference sequence). V shed 3 bases and J shed 8 bases, with 11 bases lying between them. In nucleotides, the CDR3 is TGCAGTGCTAGTAAGGACAACTATTCACCCCTCCACTTT. Its translation: CSASKDNYSPLHF.

The chain recombines TRBV7-2 with TRBJ2-2, with 8 bases aligning to TRBD1. The CDR3 totals 18 residues. The V and J ends lost 4 bases and 4 bases, in that order; junction bases with no gene match: 14. Germline CDR1 reads SGHTA; CDR2 reads FQGNSA. The CDR3 region has the DNA TGTGCCAGCAGCTCGGACAGGGTATGGTCCCCCCCCACCGGGGAGCTGTTTTTT. Translation: CASSSDRVWSPPTGELFF.

The V and J genes are TRBV10-1 and TRBJ1-1, with D perhaps TRBD1 (6 bases). The V gene's germline CDR1 is WNHNN and CDR2 SYGVQD (reference sequence). V was clipped by 0 bases and J by 1 base, with 12 bases between them. CDR3 size: 16 residues. In nucleotides, the CDR3 is TGCGCCAGCAGTGAGTCGATAGGGACACGGAACACTGAAGCTTTCTTT. Its translation is CASSESIGTRNTEAFF.

The chain carries TRBV5-4 and TRBJ1-2; a possible D gene is TRBD1 (6 bases). The CDR3 is 13 residues long. V dropped 9 bases and J dropped 0 bases, with 12 bases sitting between them. Germline V gives CDR1 SGHNT, CDR2 YYREEE (reference sequence). The CDR3 reads CAISDRTNYGYTF. The CDR3 DNA is TGTGCCATCTCTGACAGGACTAACTATGGCTACACCTTC.

This chain links TRBV28 with TRBJ2-3, with TRBD1 identical over 9 bases. This CDR3 is 15 amino acids long. Looked up from germline, CDR1 is MDHEN and CDR2 is SYDVKM. The J segment lost 5 bases and the V segment lost 4 bases, leaving 7 bases of the junction unmatched. For the CDR3, the DNA is TGTGCCAGCAGTTCCCCGGGACAGGGAAGAGATACGCAGTATTTT. Its translation: CASSSPGQGRDTQYF.

This clone has a handful of counts. The V gene is TRBV7-9, the J gene TRBJ2-7; D may be TRBD1 (7 bases). This CDR3 comprises 13 residues. Trimming shortened V by 5 bases and J by 3 bases, and 11 bases separated the two germline ends. Germline V CDR1 and CDR2: SEHNR, FQNEAQ (reference sequence). The CDR3 DNA is TGTGCCAGCAGCAATCAGGGGGGCTACGAGCAGTACTTC. Amino acid sequence: CASSNQGGYEQYF.

The chain has TRBV28 and TRBJ2-5; 9 nucleotides agree with TRBD2. In germline, CDR1 is MDHEN, CDR2 SYDVKM. This CDR3 has 14 amino acids. With 5 bases clipped from V and 4 bases from J, the junction kept 5 bases outside the gene matches. DNA of the CDR3: TGTGCCAGCAGTAGGTCTAGCGGGGTAGAGACCCAGTACTTC. Protein sequence: CASSRSSGVETQYF.

Comment on this clone: The sample has other DNA sequences that encode this CDR3 too. This chain joins TRBV11-3 and TRBJ2-7, with a tentative D call TRBD1 (6 bases). CDR3 size: 13 residues. Trimming shortened V by 3 bases and J by 0 bases, and 6 bases separated the two germline ends. In germline, CDR1 is SGHNT, CDR2 YENEEA. The CDR3 loop is CASSLDSSYEQYF. DNA for the CDR3: TGTGCCAGCAGCTTGGACAGCTCCTACGAGCAGTACTTC.

The rearrangement links TRBV25-1 to TRBJ1-2; 7 nucleotides line up with TRBD1. The CDR3 length is 17 residues. Germline CDR1 is MGHDK and CDR2 is SYGVNS. V was clipped by 2 bases and J by 6 bases; unmatched bases: 15. The CDR3 region is CASSEDRPRQGRDGYTF. DNA of the CDR3: TGTGCCAGCAGTGAAGATAGGCCCAGACAGGGTCGGGATGGCTACACCTTC.

The gene calls are TRBV19 and TRBJ2-7, with 8 positions matching TRBD1. Looked up from germline, CDR1 is LNHDA and CDR2 is SQIVND (reference sequence). V shed 1 base and J 7 bases; nucleotides not matched to a gene: 6. The CDR3 covers 14 residues. The CDR3 loop is CASSIGDRSGEQYF. Here the CDR3 DNA reads TGTGCCAGTAGTATAGGGGACAGGAGTGGGGAGCAGTACTTC. Together with reference TRBV19 and TRBJ2-7, the CDR3 gives the full variable domain: DGGITQSPKYLFRKEGQNVTLSCEQNLNHDAMYWYRQDPGQGLRLIYYSQIVNDFQKGDIAEGYSVSREKKESFPLTVTSAQKNPTAFYLCASSIGDRSGEQYFGPGTRLTVT.

The chain couples TRBV18 to TRBJ2-7, with a tentative D call TRBD1 (7 bases). CDR1 KGHSH and CDR2 LQKENI come from the germline V gene. Trimming removed 6 bases at V and 2 bases at J, with 17 bases between. The CDR3 is 15 residues long. In DNA form, the CDR3 reads TGTGCCAGCTCGAATAACAGGGGAGGTGCCTACGAGCAGTACTTC. Amino acids: CASSNNRGGAYEQYF.

This clone was observed once. The V call is TRBV4-1, the J call TRBJ2-3, with D possibly being TRBD2 (7 bases). The V gene lost 3 bases and the J gene lost 0 bases, with 13 bases spanning the gap. The germline CDR1 and CDR2 sequences are MGHRA and YSYEKL. CDR3 length equals 16 residues. The CDR3 reads CASSHPRGGSTDTQYF. Here the CDR3 DNA reads TGCGCCAGCAGCCATCCTAGGGGGGGCAGCACAGATACGCAGTATTTT.

CDR3 in amino acids: CASSWAGGLYEQYF. CDR3 in DNA: TGTGCCAGCAGTTGGGCGGGAGGGCTTTACGAGCAGTACTTC. J is TRBJ2-7 and V is TRBV27; 9 bases map to TRBD2. After removal of 4 bases from V and 4 bases from J, the junction contained 5 bases not matched to a gene. This CDR3 is 14 amino acids long. Germline loops: CDR1 MNHEY, CDR2 SMNVEV (reference sequence).

The chain carries TRBV4-1 and TRBJ2-1; TRBD2 matches at 9 bases. Unmatched junction bases numbered 8, after V lost 1 base and J lost 10 bases. Germline V lookup: CDR1 MGHRA, CDR2 YSYEKL. The length of the CDR3 is 15 residues. The CDR3 here is CASSQVVGGGEEQFF. DNA for the CDR3: TGCGCCAGCAGCCAAGTCGTCGGCGGGGGGGAGGAGCAGTTCTTC.

The chain uses TRBV5-1 and TRBJ1-2, with 9 positions matching TRBD1. The CDR3 totals 15 residues. From germline, CDR1 is SGHRS and CDR2 YFSETQ. Germline trimming cut 4 bases from V and 4 bases from J; bases unmatched to any gene: 8. CDR3 residues: CASSPGQGNLYGYTF. The CDR3 DNA sequence: TGCGCCAGCAGCCCGGGACAGGGCAATCTCTATGGCTACACCTTC.

The chain uses TRBV27 and TRBJ2-1, with 7 positions matching TRBD2. There are 13 residues in the CDR3. Germline CDR1 is MNHEY and CDR2 is SMNVEV (reference sequence). The ends lost 6 bases at V and 9 bases at J; junction bases unmatched: 8. The CDR3 is CASRVGERGEQFF. Here the CDR3 DNA reads TGTGCCAGCAGGGTGGGGGAGCGGGGTGAGCAGTTCTTC.

The V gene is TRBV7-8, the J gene TRBJ1-5; 8 bases are shared with TRBD1. V trimming: 2 bases; J trimming: 2 bases; junction bases outside the gene matches: 11. In germline, CDR1 is SGHVS, CDR2 FQNEAQ. This CDR3 spans 18 amino acids. CDR3 nucleotides: TGTGCCAGCAGCTTACCTTTGGACAGGGAATTTGGCAATCAGCCCCAGCATTTT. Its translation: CASSLPLDREFGNQPQHF.

This clone was observed a single time. The rearrangement links TRBV11-2 to TRBJ1-3; D is perhaps TRBD1 (6 bases). This CDR3 has 18 amino acids. V was clipped by 0 bases and J by 0 bases, with 15 bases between them. CDR1 is SGHAT, CDR2 FQNNGV, per germline. CDR3 coding DNA: TGTGCCAGCAGCTTAGATGGGGGGGCCCCAAGCTCTGGAAACACCATATATTTT. Amino acids: CASSLDGGAPSSGNTIYF.

This rearrangement joins TRBV7-6 to TRBJ2-2, with TRBD1 matching over 10 bases. With 5 bases clipped from V and 3 bases from J, the junction kept 3 bases outside the gene matches. The length of the CDR3 is 15 residues. The V gene's germline CDR1 is SGHVS and CDR2 FNYEAQ. CDR3 residues: CASSPGTGDTGELFF. The CDR3 region has the DNA TGTGCCAGCAGCCCCGGGACAGGGGACACCGGGGAGCTGTTTTTT.

CDR3 in amino acids: CASSYSGDRTTGELFF. CDR3 sequence (DNA): TGTGCCAGCAGTTACTCTGGTGACAGGACGACCGGGGAGCTGTTTTTT. The chain combines TRBV6-5 with TRBJ2-2, with D possibly TRBD1 on 6 matching bases. Trimming pared 0 bases from V and 5 bases from J, leaving 13 bases between. Germline CDR1 is MNHEY and CDR2 is SVGAGI. The CDR3 contains 16 residues.

The rearrangement links TRBV27 to TRBJ2-5; D may be TRBD2 (6 bases). Germline V gene lookup returns CDR1 MNHEY and CDR2 SMNVEV (reference sequence). This CDR3 region has 14 residues. V was cut by 10 bases and J by 4 bases, with 19 bases left in between. The CDR3 loop is CAIKQTSGAETQYF. In DNA, the CDR3 is TGTGCCATCAAACAGACTAGTGGAGCAGAGACCCAGTACTTC.

The chain combines TRBV14 with TRBJ1-5; D is unclear. In germline, CDR1 is SGHDN, CDR2 FVKESK. V lost 0 bases to trimming and J lost 10 bases, with 10 bases between them. CDR3 length: 13 residues. The DNA of the CDR3 is TGTGCCAGCAGCCAAGACAGGTTGTCACCCCAGCATTTT. It codes for CASSQDRLSPQHF.

This chain uses TRBV7-2 with TRBJ2-6; TRBD1 agrees at 9 bases. V gave up 4 bases and J gave up 3 bases; unmatched junction bases: 7. This CDR3 contains 17 residues. Looked up from germline, CDR1 is SGHTA and CDR2 is FQGNSA. CDR3 protein: CASSSTGGFHGANVLTF. As DNA, the CDR3 is TGTGCCAGCAGCTCGACAGGGGGGTTCCATGGGGCCAACGTCCTGACTTTC.

This chain joins TRBV29-1 and TRBJ1-2; TRBD1 matches 9 bases. Germline V gives CDR1 SQVTM, CDR2 ANQGSEA. CDR3 length equals 12 residues. Losses at the gene ends were 8 bases for V and 10 bases for J; bases not matched to a gene: 11. CDR3 in DNA: TGCAGCTCGGAGGGGACAGGGAAGGACTACACCTTC. Amino acid sequence: CSSEGTGKDYTF.

J is TRBJ1-6 and V is TRBV10-3; D gene ambiguous. Germline V gene sequence: CDR1 ENHRY, CDR2 SYGVKD. Trimming cost V 10 bases and J 8 bases, with 18 bases left between them. The CDR3 runs 14 residues. The CDR3 is CATRTRIPDSPLHF. Written as DNA, the CDR3 is TGTGCCACCAGGACCAGGATCCCCGATTCACCCCTCCACTTT.

This chain links TRBV5-1 with TRBJ1-6, with D maybe TRBD1 (5 bases). The V end was cut by 4 bases, the J end by 4 bases, with 9 bases between. This CDR3 is 14 amino acids long. Germline CDR1 and CDR2: SGHRS and YFSETQ. The CDR3 loop is CASSPGTYNSPLHF. The CDR3 DNA reads TGCGCCAGCAGCCCAGGGACTTATAATTCACCCCTCCACTTT.

The V gene is TRBV21-1, the J gene TRBJ1-2; TRBD1 reflects the table's D call only, with no check against the DNA. TRBV21-1 is tagged as a pseudogene. The CDR3 sequence is 18 residues long. CDR3 amino acids: CASSKAPSLNTGAGGYTF. The CDR3 bases are TGTGCCAGCAGCAAAGCGCCAAGCCTTAATACAGGGGCGGGAGGCTACACCTTC.

The CDR3 sequence is CASSMYTRDSNQPQHF. The CDR3, as DNA: TGTGCCAGTAGTATGTACACCAGGGATAGCAATCAGCCCCAGCATTTT. The chain is built from TRBV19 and TRBJ1-5; D perhaps matches TRBD1 (5 bases). This CDR3 contains 16 residues. Germline CDR1 and CDR2: LNHDA and SQIVND (reference sequence). With 3 bases removed from V and 0 bases from J, the gap between germline ends came to 12 bases.

This clone appeared a few times. The chain recombines TRBV7-2 with TRBJ2-5; 12 nucleotides line up with TRBD2. The CDR3 is 15 residues long. Germline values: CDR1 SGHTA, CDR2 FQGNSA. V was pared by 5 bases and J by 2 bases, with 3 bases of the junction left unmatched. CDR3 loop: CASSELAGGQETQYF. The CDR3 region has the DNA TGTGCCAGCAGCGAACTAGCGGGGGGACAAGAGACCCAGTACTTC.